Listed below are T cell receptor beta chains from one sample, sequenced in a study of response to subunit inactivated influenza vaccine. One entry per CDR3 protein, called by TCRdb with MiXCR from the RT-PCR reads. The sample lists fewer than 650,000 distinct CDR3 sequences, 10% to 15% occurring once. This specimen consisted of PBMCs from blood, obtained roughly 47 days after vaccination. The receptors derive from a man in his forties or fifties who received an inactivated influenza vaccine. CDR3s include the opening cysteine and the closing phenylalanine or tryptophan. The order of the fields is V gene, clone size, D gene, J gene, CDR3 protein, CDR3 DNA. A D gene is named only where the DNA matches it firmly. Rows give clone size only sometimes, using once, few, many, or a class for an expanded clone.

>TRBV10-3|many|NA|TRBJ2-3
CAIRPRGKGDTQYF
TGTGCCATCAGACCCCGAGGCAAGGGAGATACGCAGTATTTT
>TRBV27|few|NA|TRBJ2-3
CASSFDAGTSGTQYF
TGTGCCAGCAGTTTCGATGCAGGGACCAGTGGTACGCAGTATTTT
>TRBV10-3|many|TRBD1|TRBJ1-1
CAISDPRTGGTEAFF
TGTGCCATCAGTGATCCCAGGACAGGGGGCACTGAAGCTTTCTTT
>TRBV9|NA|NA|TRBJ1-1
CASSVSPGRNTEAFF
TGTGCCAGCAGCGTAAGCCCAGGGCGGAACACTGAAGCTTTCTTT
>TRBV5-6|few|NA|TRBJ2-2
CASSSNAGELFF
TGTGCCAGCAGTTCCAACGCCGGGGAGCTGTTTTTT
>TRBV9|NA|NA|TRBJ2-3
CASSVGARSTDTQYF
TGTGCCAGCAGCGTAGGGGCCAGGAGCACAGATACGCAGTATTTT
>TRBV10-3|NA|NA|TRBJ2-5
CAISESSSPTLKETQYF
TGTGCCATCAGTGAGTCGAGTAGCCCAACCTTAAAAGAGACCCAGTACTTC
>TRBV7-2|many|NA|TRBJ2-1
CASSLGDGGLYEQFF
TGTGCCAGCAGCTTAGGGGACGGGGGTTTATATGAGCAGTTCTTC
>TRBV20-1|many|NA|TRBJ2-5
CSASRGGEETQYF
TGCAGTGCTAGTCGAGGTGGGGAAGAGACCCAGTACTTC
>TRBV5-1|few|TRBD1|TRBJ2-3
CASSLPTGMASTDTQYF
TGCGCCAGCAGCCTACCGACAGGGATGGCGTCCACAGATACGCAGTATTTT
>TRBV7-9|few|TRBD1|TRBJ2-7
CASSTRGQGSDYEQYF
TGTGCCAGCAGCACCAGGGGACAGGGCAGTGACTACGAGCAGTACTTC
>TRBV7-9|few|TRBD2|TRBJ2-7
CASSTSGRGEQYF
TGTGCCAGCAGCACTAGCGGGAGAGGCGAGCAGTACTTC
>TRBV12-3/TRBV12-4|NA|TRBD1|TRBJ1-1
CASSLADRVTEAFF
TGTGCCAGCAGTTTAGCGGACAGGGTTACTGAAGCTTTCTTT
>TRBV28|few|TRBD2|TRBJ2-3
CASRSGGKDTQYF
TGTGCCAGCAGATCGGGGGGGAAAGATACGCAGTATTTT
>TRBV25-1|few|NA|TRBJ2-7
CASRSPGSYEQYF
TGTGCCAGCCGTTCCCCGGGATCCTACGAGCAGTACTTC
>TRBV4-1|few|NA|TRBJ2-1
CASSQPGVPTGFF
TGCGCCAGCAGCCAACCAGGGGTTCCGACAGGGTTCTTC
>TRBV4-1|few|NA|TRBJ1-1
CASSQDSTVMNTEAFF
TGCGCCAGCAGCCAAGATAGCACAGTCATGAACACTGAAGCTTTCTTT
>TRBV12-3/TRBV12-4|NA|TRBD1|TRBJ1-2
CASSSHDRGYYGYTF
TGTGCCAGCAGTTCGCATGACAGGGGGTACTATGGCTACACCTTC
>TRBV7-6|NA|TRBD1|TRBJ2-5
CASSLAQQGPQETQYF
TGTGCCAGCAGCTTAGCGCAACAGGGGCCACAAGAGACCCAGTACTTC
>TRBV20-1|few|NA|TRBJ1-6
CSARSRVIRYSPLHF
TGCAGTGCTAGGTCCAGGGTGATCCGATATTCACCCCTCCACTTT
>TRBV12-3/TRBV12-4|NA|NA|TRBJ2-3
CASSSFGRRFF
TGTGCCAGCAGTTCGTTCGGACGGCGATTTTTT
>TRBV28|NA|NA|TRBJ2-7
CASGLNYEQYF
TGTGCCAGCGGACTTAACTACGAGCAGTACTTC
>TRBV7-2|NA|TRBD2|TRBJ2-7
CASSLGGGRTPYEQYF
TGTGCCAGCAGCTTAGGGGGCGGGAGAACCCCCTACGAGCAGTACTTC
>TRBV7-2|few|TRBD2|TRBJ2-3
CASSLGGGGGTDTQYF
TGTGCCAGCAGCCTTGGGGGGGGAGGCGGCACAGATACGCAGTATTTT
>TRBV25-1|NA|TRBD1|TRBJ2-7
CASTPWTDDRGYYEQYF
TGTGCCAGTACCCCATGGACTGATGACAGGGGGTACTACGAGCAGTACTTC
>TRBV11-3|NA|TRBD1|TRBJ2-2
CASSPTGRSTGELFF
TGTGCCAGCAGCCCGACAGGGCGAAGCACCGGGGAGCTGTTTTTT
>TRBV29-1|NA|NA|TRBJ1-3
CSADAGNTIYF
TGCAGCGCAGACGCCGGAAACACCATATATTTT
>TRBV5-1|few|TRBD1|TRBJ2-3
CASSHGQDTDTQYF
TGCGCCAGCAGTCATGGACAGGACACAGATACGCAGTATTTT
>TRBV28|NA|NA|TRBJ1-3
CASSLPSYGNTIYF
TGTGCCAGCAGTTTACCTAGTTATGGAAACACCATATATTTT
>TRBV15|few|NA|TRBJ2-7
CATSRDLGNTYEQYF
TGTGCCACCAGCAGAGATCTGGGGAACACCTACGAGCAGTACTTC
>TRBV7-3|NA|TRBD2|TRBJ2-6
CASSPRTSTSGANVLTF
TGTGCCAGCAGCCCTAGGACTAGTACCTCTGGGGCCAACGTCCTGACTTTC
>TRBV24-1|NA|TRBD2|TRBJ2-1
CATSDRGSGSVNEQFF
TGTGCCACCAGTGACCGCGGGAGCGGGAGCGTGAATGAGCAGTTCTTC
>TRBV5-1|many|NA|TRBJ2-1
CASSPPQGGEQFF
TGCGCCAGCAGCCCTCCCCAGGGGGGTGAGCAGTTCTTC
>TRBV19|NA|NA|TRBJ2-1
CASNHRDTNEQFF
TGTGCCAGTAATCACCGGGACACCAATGAGCAGTTCTTC
>TRBV24-1|NA|TRBD2|TRBJ2-3
CATSDLGSGSTDTQYF
TGTGCCACCAGTGATTTAGGTAGCGGGAGTACAGATACGCAGTATTTT
>TRBV5-1|few|NA|TRBJ2-1
CASSFTEGLGYNEQFF
TGCGCCAGCAGCTTTACAGAGGGACTGGGGTACAATGAGCAGTTCTTC
>TRBV24-1|many|TRBD2|TRBJ2-7
CATSLSGGVYEQYF
TGTGCCACCAGTCTTAGCGGGGGAGTCTACGAGCAGTACTTC
>TRBV4-2|many|NA|TRBJ2-6
CASSQELARANVLTF
TGTGCCAGCAGCCAAGAGCTAGCTAGGGCCAACGTCCTGACTTTC
>TRBV20-1|NA|TRBD1|TRBJ2-7
CSAEDRVKYEQYF
TGCAGTGCTGAGGACAGGGTTAAATACGAGCAGTACTTC
>TRBV7-2|NA|NA|TRBJ2-5
CASSRIEGFQETQYF
TGTGCCAGCAGCCGGATCGAGGGGTTCCAAGAGACCCAGTACTTC
>TRBV7-9|NA|NA|TRBJ2-3
CASSLGLGPPTDTQYF
TGTGCCAGCAGCTTAGGGCTAGGGCCCCCGACAGATACGCAGTATTTT
>TRBV28|NA|NA|TRBJ2-7
CASKALAGRFEQYF
TGTGCCAGCAAGGCCCTGGCAGGACGGTTTGAGCAGTACTTC
>TRBV28|NA|NA|TRBJ1-4
CATQLGESYEKLFF
TGTGCCACTCAACTCGGAGAGAGTTATGAAAAACTGTTTTTT
>TRBV20-1|NA|TRBD2|TRBJ2-7
CSARGVAGSYEQYF
TGCAGTGCTAGGGGAGTAGCGGGATCCTACGAGCAGTACTTC
>TRBV24-1|NA|TRBD2|TRBJ2-1
CATSDSSGGAYNEQFF
TGTGCCACCAGTGACTCTAGCGGGGGGGCCTACAATGAGCAGTTCTTC
>TRBV27|NA|TRBD2|TRBJ2-3
CASRLTGPAGAADTQYF
TGTGCCAGCAGACTCACGGGGCCAGCGGGGGCCGCAGATACGCAGTATTTT
>TRBV5-1|few|NA|TRBJ2-5
CASSFTGQETQYF
TGCGCCAGCAGCTTCACAGGGCAAGAGACCCAGTACTTC
>TRBV7-6|few|NA|TRBJ2-1
CASSSVTAGEQFF
TGTGCCAGCAGCTCAGTCACAGCGGGTGAGCAGTTCTTC
>TRBV29-1|few|NA|TRBJ2-7
CSVFGGISYYEQYF
TGCAGCGTTTTTGGCGGGATTAGTTACTACGAGCAGTACTTC
>TRBV9|NA|NA|TRBJ2-5
CASSVAPGPKETQYF
TGTGCCAGCAGCGTAGCCCCAGGACCTAAGGAGACCCAGTACTTC
>TRBV3-1|NA|NA|TRBJ1-2
CASSQDPTPYGYTF
TGTGCCAGCAGCCAAGATCCGACACCTTATGGCTACACCTTC
>TRBV12-3/TRBV12-4|few|TRBD2|TRBJ2-7
CASSFGGGRYYEQYF
TGTGCCAGCAGTTTTGGCGGGGGGCGGTACTACGAGCAGTACTTC
>TRBV20-1|NA|TRBD2|TRBJ2-3
CSATRTSADTQYF
TGCAGTGCTACCCGGACTAGTGCAGATACGCAGTATTTT